This T cell receptor beta chain was identified in a study of blood T cells in healthy people across ages. Primers used in a second PCR of roughly 7 to 12 cycles were a sample-barcoded 5' primer and a J-beta primer mix. Via MiXCR, TCRdb re-called the 5' RACE reads, giving one row per CDR3 protein. This sample yields roughly 1.4 million distinct CDR3 sequences, of which roughly 60% are seen a single time; under 8.5% belongs to the top ten. After removal of 6 bases from V and 5 bases from J, the junction contained 7 bases not matched to a gene. This CDR3 contains 13 residues. Germline values: CDR1 MNHEY, CDR2 SVGEGT.

The TCR was taken from a man aged 18 to 35 in good health. Specimen: blood. The chain carries TRBV6-2 or TRBV6-3 and TRBJ2-7; 7 nucleotides line up with TRBD2. This CDR3 is CASRGTTPNEQYF. In nucleotides, the CDR3 is TGTGCCAGCAGGGGGACTACACCCAACGAGCAGTACTTC.